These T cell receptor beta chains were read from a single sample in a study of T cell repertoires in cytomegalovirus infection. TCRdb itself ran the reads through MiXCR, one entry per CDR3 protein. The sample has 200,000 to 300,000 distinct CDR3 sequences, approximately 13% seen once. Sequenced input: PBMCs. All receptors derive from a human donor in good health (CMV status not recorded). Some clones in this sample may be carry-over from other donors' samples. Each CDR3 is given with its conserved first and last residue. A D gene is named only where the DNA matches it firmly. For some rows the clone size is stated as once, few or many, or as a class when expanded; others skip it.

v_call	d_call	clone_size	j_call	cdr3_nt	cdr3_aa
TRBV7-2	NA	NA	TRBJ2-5	TGTGCCAGCAGCGTGGGGGGCCAAGAGACCCAGTACTTC	CASSVGGQETQYF
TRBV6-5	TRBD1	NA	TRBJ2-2	TGTGCCAGCACCGACAGGGCGGACACCGGGGAGCTGTTTTTT	CASTDRADTGELFF
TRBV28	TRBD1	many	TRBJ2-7	TGTGCCAGCAGCCAGGGACAGGGAATTTGGTACTTC	CASSQGQGIWYF
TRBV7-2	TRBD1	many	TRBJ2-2	TGTGCCAGCAGCGGACGGACAGGGGGAACCGGGGAGCTGTTTTTT	CASSGRTGGTGELFF
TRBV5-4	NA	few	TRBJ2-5	TGTGCCAGCAGCTCCGCAGGGGCGGGTGAGACCCAGTACTTC	CASSSAGAGETQYF
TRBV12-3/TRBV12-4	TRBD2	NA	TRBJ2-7	TGTGCCAGCAGTTTCCTAGCGGGGAGGGAGCAGTACTTC	CASSFLAGREQYF
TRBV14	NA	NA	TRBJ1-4	TGTGCCAGCAGCCAAGACGTCCGTGGGGAAAAACTGTTTTTT	CASSQDVRGEKLFF
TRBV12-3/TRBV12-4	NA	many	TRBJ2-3	TGTGCCAGCAGTTTAAGGGGCCAGGGAACAGATACGCAGTATTTT	CASSLRGQGTDTQYF
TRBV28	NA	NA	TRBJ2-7	TGTGCCAGCAGTTTTGGGCAGTTACAGGTGAAGCAGTACTTC	CASSFGQLQVKQYF
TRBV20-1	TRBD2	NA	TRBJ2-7	TGCAGTGCTAATAGGCGGGGGGGCGGCAGCTCCTACGAGCAGTACTTC	CSANRRGGGSSYEQYF
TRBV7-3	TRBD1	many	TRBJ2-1	TGTGCCAGCAGCCGAGAAGGGAGACAGGGGTACTACAATGAGCAGTTCTTC	CASSREGRQGYYNEQFF
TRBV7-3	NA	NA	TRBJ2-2	TGTGCCAGCAGCTTACAACGTGCGAACACCGGGGAGCTGTTTTTT	CASSLQRANTGELFF
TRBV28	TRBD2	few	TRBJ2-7	TGTGCCAGCAGTTTAACTAGCGCGCTCTCCTACGAGCAGTACTTC	CASSLTSALSYEQYF
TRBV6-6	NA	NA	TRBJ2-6	TGTGCCAGCAGTAGGAGGGGGCCTGGGGCCAACGTCCTGACTTTC	CASSRRGPGANVLTF
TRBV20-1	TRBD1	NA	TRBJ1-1	TGCAGTGCTAGAGCCAGGACAGGGGGCCCATACTCAGAAGCTTTCTTT	CSARARTGGPYSEAFF
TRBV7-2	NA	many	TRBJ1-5	TGTGCCAGCAGTAAAGACAGTAGCAATCAGCCCCAGCATTTT	CASSKDSSNQPQHF
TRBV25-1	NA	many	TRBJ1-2	TGTGCCAGCAGTTTGAAAACCCCAGGCGGATACTATGGCTACACCTTC	CASSLKTPGGYYGYTF
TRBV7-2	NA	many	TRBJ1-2	TGTGCCAGCAGAACCGACAATGGAGCCAACTATGGCTACACCTTC	CASRTDNGANYGYTF
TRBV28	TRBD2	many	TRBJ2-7	TGTGCCAGCAGTCCCCCTGCCGTTCGTACTGTTACTAGCGGTTACGAGCAGTACTTC	CASSPPAVRTVTSGYEQYF
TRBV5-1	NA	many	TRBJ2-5	TGCGCCAGCAGCTTGGGGTCCCCGGGGGGCCCTCAAGAGACCCAGTACTTC	CASSLGSPGGPQETQYF
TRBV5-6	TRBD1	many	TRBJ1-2	TGTGCCAGCAGCACCCTGACAGGGGGCGTCGGCTACACCTTC	CASSTLTGGVGYTF
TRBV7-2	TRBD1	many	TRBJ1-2	TGTGCCAGCAGCAGCAGATCAGGGACAGGCTATGGCTACACCTTC	CASSSRSGTGYGYTF
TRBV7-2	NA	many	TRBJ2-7	TGTGCCAGCAGCTTGGACACAAACAGCTACGAGCAGTACTTC	CASSLDTNSYEQYF
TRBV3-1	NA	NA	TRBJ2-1	TGTGCCAGCAGCCAAGATCAGGCTAGTCTACAGCAGTTCTTC	CASSQDQASLQQFF
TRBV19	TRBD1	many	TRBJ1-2	TGTGCCAGCAATGACAGGGGCCCAACCTATGGCTACACCTTC	CASNDRGPTYGYTF
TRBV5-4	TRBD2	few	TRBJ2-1	TGTGCCAGCAGCTTGGTGGTAGCGGGATTACACAATGAGCAGTTCTTC	CASSLVVAGLHNEQFF
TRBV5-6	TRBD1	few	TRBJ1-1	TGTGCCAGCAGCGCGCCGGACAGGGGGAACACTGAAGCTTTCTTT	CASSAPDRGNTEAFF
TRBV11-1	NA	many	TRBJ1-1	TGTGCCACCCAGGGCGAGGCGGCCACTGAAGCTTTCTTT	CATQGEAATEAFF
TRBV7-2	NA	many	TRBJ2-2	TGTGCCAGCAGCTTAGCGCGCGGGGGGACAGAAAACACCGGGGAGCTGTTTTTT	CASSLARGGTENTGELFF
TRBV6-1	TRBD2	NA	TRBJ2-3	TGTGCCAGCAGTTACCGCGGGAGGGCTAATACGCAGTATTTT	CASSYRGRANTQYF
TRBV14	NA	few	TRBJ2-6	TGTGCCAGCAGCCACCGAGCCAGGGATAGGGCCAACGTCCTGACTTTC	CASSHRARDRANVLTF
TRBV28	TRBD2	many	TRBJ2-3	TGTGCCAGCAGTTTAGCCGGGACTAGCGGGAAGTATTTT	CASSLAGTSGKYF
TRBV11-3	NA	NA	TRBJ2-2	TGTGCCAGCAGCTTATACCCCCTGGGTGTCGGGGAGCTGTTTTTT	CASSLYPLGVGELFF
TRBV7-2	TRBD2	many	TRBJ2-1	TGTGCCAGCAGCCTCCAACCGGGACTAGCGGGAGGGCCGGGCCACAATGAGCAGTTCTTC	CASSLQPGLAGGPGHNEQFF
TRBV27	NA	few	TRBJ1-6	TGTGCCAGCAGTGGATTATTGGCAAATTCACCCCTCCACTTT	CASSGLLANSPLHF
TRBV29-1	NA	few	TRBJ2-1	TGCAGCGTCGCCCAGGGAATCAATGAGCAGTTCTTC	CSVAQGINEQFF
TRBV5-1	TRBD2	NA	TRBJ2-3	TGCGCCAGCAGCCCTCGGACTAGCGGACTAGGTGGAGATACGCAGTATTTT	CASSPRTSGLGGDTQYF
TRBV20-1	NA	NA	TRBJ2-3	TGCGGTTTGCGGAGCACAGATACGCAGTATTTT	CGLRSTDTQYF
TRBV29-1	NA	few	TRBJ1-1	TGCAGCGTTGACTTCGGTATCGGTATGACTGAAGCTTTCTTT	CSVDFGIGMTEAFF
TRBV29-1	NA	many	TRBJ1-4	TGCAGCGTTGAAGTACGGTCTAGAGAAAAACTGTTTTTT	CSVEVRSREKLFF
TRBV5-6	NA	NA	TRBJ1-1	TGTGCCAGCAGCATCGAAAGGGGATCCGGGGCCACTGAAGCTTTCTTT	CASSIERGSGATEAFF
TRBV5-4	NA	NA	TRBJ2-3	TGTGCCAGCAGCTTGGACCCGGACTTCCGCACAGATACGCAGTATTTT	CASSLDPDFRTDTQYF
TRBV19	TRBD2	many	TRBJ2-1	TGTGCCAGTAGTTCGTTAGCGGGAGGCTCCTACAATGAGCAGTTCTTC	CASSSLAGGSYNEQFF
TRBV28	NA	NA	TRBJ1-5	TGTGCCAGCAGTTCCCGACAGGAAGGTAGTGCCAATCAGCCCCAGCATTTT	CASSSRQEGSANQPQHF